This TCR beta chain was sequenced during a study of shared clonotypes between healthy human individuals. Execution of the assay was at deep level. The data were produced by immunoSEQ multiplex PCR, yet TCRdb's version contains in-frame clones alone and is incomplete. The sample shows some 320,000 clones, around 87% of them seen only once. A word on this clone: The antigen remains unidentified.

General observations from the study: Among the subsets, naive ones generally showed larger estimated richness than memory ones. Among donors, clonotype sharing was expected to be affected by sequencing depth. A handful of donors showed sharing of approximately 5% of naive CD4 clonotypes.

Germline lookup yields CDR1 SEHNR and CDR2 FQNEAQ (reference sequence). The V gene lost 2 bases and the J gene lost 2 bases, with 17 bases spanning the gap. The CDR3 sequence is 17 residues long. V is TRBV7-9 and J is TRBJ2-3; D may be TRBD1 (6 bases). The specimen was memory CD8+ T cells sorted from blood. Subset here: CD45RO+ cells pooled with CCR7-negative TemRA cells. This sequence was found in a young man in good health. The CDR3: CASSLPHLSGDTDTQYF. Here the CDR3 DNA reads TGTGCCAGCAGCTTACCGCATTTGTCAGGGGACACAGATACGCAGTATTTT.